Listed below are T cell receptor beta chains from one sample, sequenced in a study of Ad26.COV2.S vaccination and SARS-CoV-2 variants. The repertoire was sequenced with immunoSEQ multiplex PCR; TCRdb's copy has only in-frame clones and lacks some. The data show 350,000 to 500,000 clones, roughly nine tenths seen once. The sequences come from peripheral blood, collected in a trial of Ad26.COV2.S vaccine versus placebo. The receptors were gathered from a person between 18 and 65 years old who received the Ad26.COV2.S COVID-19 vaccine or a placebo. CDR3s include the opening cysteine and the closing phenylalanine or tryptophan. The D gene is left open where the match is weak. Clone size, where shown, is once, few, many, or a class for clones that have expanded.

TRBV5-6	NA	13	TRBJ1-2	NA	CASSLSLHYGYTF	TGTGCCAGCAGCCTGAGTCTTCACTATGGCTACACCTTC
TRBV5-1	NA	16	TRBJ1-1	TRBD1	CASSLAGQAVNTEAFF	TGCGCCAGCAGCTTGGCCGGACAGGCCGTGAACACTGAAGCTTTCTTT
TRBV6-2/TRBV6-3	NA	17	TRBJ1-4	NA	CASSYRMGQRPHEKLFF	TGTGCCAGCAGTTACCGGATGGGACAAAGGCCGCATGAAAAACTGTTTTTT
TRBV25-1	NA	15	TRBJ1-2	NA	CASSPRRQVNYGYTF	TGTGCCAGCAGTCCTCGGAGGCAGGTCAACTATGGCTACACCTTC
TRBV28	NA	12	TRBJ2-5	NA	CASTGDQETQYF	TGTGCCAGCACTGGGGACCAAGAGACCCAGTACTTC
TRBV11-3	NA	14	TRBJ2-3	NA	CASSFPGVVDTQYF	TGTGCCAGCAGCTTTCCGGGAGTCGTAGATACGCAGTATTTT
TRBV7-3	NA	16	TRBJ2-1	TRBD1	CASSPRTGSSYNEQFF	TGTGCCAGCAGCCCACGGACAGGGAGCTCCTACAATGAGCAGTTCTTC
TRBV5-1	NA	16	TRBJ1-1	NA	CASSLYQGPLNTEAFF	TGCGCCAGCAGCTTGTACCAGGGACCCCTGAACACTGAAGCTTTCTTT
TRBV6-5	NA	14	TRBJ2-1	NA	CASSYETSGLEQFF	TGTGCCAGCAGTTACGAGACTAGTGGTCTTGAGCAGTTCTTC
TRBV13	NA	19	TRBJ2-1	NA	CASSPDGTGEPNNYNEQFF	TGTGCCAGCAGCCCCGACGGGACTGGCGAGCCCAATAACTACAATGAGCAGTTCTTC
TRBV18	few	14	TRBJ1-6	NA	CASSPGRVGSPLHF	TGTGCCAGCTCACCAGGGAGGGTGGGATCACCCCTCCACTTT
TRBV6-5	NA	13	TRBJ2-7	NA	CASTQNPLGEQYF	TGTGCCAGCACTCAGAACCCCCTAGGTGAGCAGTACTTC
TRBV6-5	NA	14	TRBJ2-2	NA	CASRPLIVTGELFF	TGTGCCAGCAGGCCCCTTATAGTCACCGGGGAGCTGTTTTTT
TRBV6-5	NA	15	TRBJ1-3	NA	CASSEDASSGNTIYF	TGTGCCAGCAGCGAGGACGCCAGCTCTGGAAACACCATATATTTT
TRBV9	once	13	TRBJ2-1	NA	CASSDPGRDEQFF	TGTGCCAGCAGCGACCCGGGACGGGATGAGCAGTTCTTC
TRBV23-1	NA	16	TRBJ1-2	NA	CASSHRGGGSHYGYTF	TGCGCCAGCAGTCATAGGGGAGGGGGGAGTCATTATGGCTACACCTTC
TRBV19	NA	15	TRBJ1-5	NA	CASNRASPYNQPQHF	TGTGCCAGTAATCGGGCCTCCCCTTACAATCAGCCCCAGCATTTT
TRBV14	once	15	TRBJ2-1	TRBD2	CASSQLAGLNNEQFF	TGTGCCAGCAGCCAATTAGCGGGACTTAACAATGAGCAGTTCTTC
TRBV7-3	NA	15	TRBJ2-7	NA	CASSLTAANSYEQYF	TGTGCCAGCAGCTTAACCGCGGCTAACTCCTACGAGCAGTACTTC
TRBV2	NA	15	TRBJ2-3	TRBD1	CASERTGGSPDTQYF	TGTGCCAGCGAACGGACAGGGGGCTCGCCAGATACGCAGTATTTT
TRBV5-1	NA	14	TRBJ2-2	NA	CASSPAGDTGELFF	TGCGCCAGCAGTCCGGCCGGGGACACCGGGGAGCTGTTTTTT
TRBV4-2	medium-sized	16	TRBJ2-6	NA	CASSSGEASGANVLTF	TGTGCCAGCAGCTCCGGTGAAGCGTCCGGGGCCAACGTCCTGACTTTC
TRBV18	NA	16	TRBJ1-2	TRBD1	CASSPQVTGVFIGYTF	TGTGCCAGCTCACCCCAGGTAACAGGGGTCTTTATTGGCTACACCTTC
TRBV7-2	once	17	TRBJ2-5	NA	CASSPWTSSAPQETQYF	TGTGCCAGCAGCCCCTGGACTTCCTCCGCCCCTCAAGAGACCCAGTACTTC
TRBV19	NA	16	TRBJ2-3	TRBD2	CASSPLAGFGTDTQYF	TGTGCCAGTAGTCCCCTAGCGGGATTTGGCACAGATACGCAGTATTTT
TRBV5-1	NA	14	TRBJ1-2	NA	CASSSGVRNYGYTF	TGCGCCAGCAGCTCGGGAGTACGTAACTATGGCTACACCTTC
TRBV15	NA	15	TRBJ1-4	NA	CATSRGSTGSQKLFF	TGTGCCACCAGCAGAGGGTCAACAGGGTCTCAAAAACTGTTTTTT
TRBV4-3	NA	14	TRBJ1-2	TRBD1	CASSQRTGNYGYTF	TGCGCCAGCAGCCAAAGGACAGGGAACTATGGCTACACCTTC
TRBV3-1/TRBV3-2	NA	13	TRBJ1-3	NA	CASSQVYRDPIYF	TGTGCCAGCAGCCAAGTGTACAGGGACCCCATATATTTT
TRBV6-5	once	14	TRBJ1-2	NA	CASTEERVNYGYTF	TGTGCCAGCACGGAGGAAAGGGTGAACTATGGCTACACCTTC
TRBV19	NA	11	TRBJ1-1	NA	CASSRLLEAFF	TGTGCCAGTAGTAGGCTCCTGGAGGCTTTCTTT
TRBV15	NA	14	TRBJ2-1	TRBD2	CATRLAGTYNEQFF	TGTGCCACCAGACTAGCGGGTACCTACAATGAGCAGTTCTTC
TRBV24-1	NA	14	TRBJ2-5	TRBD1	CATSDFRTGETQYF	TGTGCCACCAGTGATTTTCGGACAGGAGAGACCCAGTACTTC
TRBV14	NA	13	TRBJ1-1	TRBD1	CASSPMLQGKAFF	TGTGCCAGCAGCCCGATGTTACAGGGGAAAGCTTTCTTT
TRBV7-9	NA	13	TRBJ1-4	NA	CASSFGPNEKLFF	TGTGCCAGCAGCTTCGGGCCTAATGAAAAACTGTTTTTT
TRBV5-1	NA	13	TRBJ2-1	NA	CASSLGRFNEQFF	TGCGCCAGCAGCTTGGGCAGGTTCAATGAGCAGTTCTTC
TRBV18	NA	17	TRBJ1-2	NA	CASSPAGDGPGNYGYTF	TGTGCCAGCTCACCAGCAGGGGACGGCCCCGGGAACTATGGCTACACCTTC
TRBV7-9	NA	14	TRBJ1-4	NA	CASSHTSESEKLFF	TGTGCCAGCAGCCACACAAGTGAGTCTGAAAAACTGTTTTTT
TRBV7-3	NA	15	TRBJ2-1	TRBD2	CASSREGDQYNEQFF	TGTGCCAGCAGCCGGGAGGGGGACCAATACAATGAGCAGTTCTTC
TRBV7-9	NA	13	TRBJ1-1	NA	CASSLVEGIEAFF	TGTGCCAGCAGCTTAGTAGAGGGGATTGAAGCTTTCTTT
TRBV19	NA	15	TRBJ2-2	NA	CASSIVSGAGGELFF	TGTGCCAGTAGTATAGTATCGGGGGCAGGCGGGGAGCTGTTTTTT
TRBV2	once	15	TRBJ1-1	TRBD1	CASSEASGGGTEAFF	TGTGCCAGCAGTGAAGCTTCAGGGGGCGGAACTGAAGCTTTCTTT
TRBV5-4	NA	16	TRBJ2-7	NA	CASSLSWGRVDYEQYF	TGTGCCAGCAGCTTGTCTTGGGGCCGGGTCGACTACGAGCAGTACTTC
TRBV12-5	NA	12	TRBJ1-3	NA	CASGLSGNTIYF	TGTGCTAGTGGTTTAAGTGGAAACACCATATATTTT
TRBV19	NA	13	TRBJ1-6	NA	CASSDIYNSPLHF	TGTGCCAGTAGTGACATCTATAATTCACCCCTCCACTTT
TRBV10-1	once	16	TRBJ2-1	NA	CASTAGPRYCPNEQFF	TGCGCCAGCACCGCCGGGCCCCGCTACTGCCCCAATGAGCAGTTCTTC
TRBV7-2	NA	14	TRBJ1-2	NA	CASSRGLPNYGYTF	TGTGCCAGCAGCCGTGGACTGCCGAACTATGGCTACACCTTC
TRBV19	NA	16	TRBJ2-1	NA	CASSIVGQGRNNEQFF	TGTGCCAGTAGTATAGTGGGGCAGGGAAGGAACAATGAGCAGTTCTTC
TRBV7-2	NA	12	TRBJ1-2	NA	CASSLVGYGYTF	TGTGCCAGCAGCTTAGTGGGCTATGGCTACACCTTC
TRBV4-1	NA	16	TRBJ1-5	TRBD1	CASSSRGHTSNQPQHF	TGCGCCAGCAGCTCGAGGGGGCATACAAGCAATCAGCCCCAGCATTTT
TRBV5-6	NA	15	TRBJ1-1	TRBD1	CASSFLRGEGTEAFF	TGTGCCAGCAGCTTCCTCAGGGGGGAAGGGACTGAAGCTTTCTTT